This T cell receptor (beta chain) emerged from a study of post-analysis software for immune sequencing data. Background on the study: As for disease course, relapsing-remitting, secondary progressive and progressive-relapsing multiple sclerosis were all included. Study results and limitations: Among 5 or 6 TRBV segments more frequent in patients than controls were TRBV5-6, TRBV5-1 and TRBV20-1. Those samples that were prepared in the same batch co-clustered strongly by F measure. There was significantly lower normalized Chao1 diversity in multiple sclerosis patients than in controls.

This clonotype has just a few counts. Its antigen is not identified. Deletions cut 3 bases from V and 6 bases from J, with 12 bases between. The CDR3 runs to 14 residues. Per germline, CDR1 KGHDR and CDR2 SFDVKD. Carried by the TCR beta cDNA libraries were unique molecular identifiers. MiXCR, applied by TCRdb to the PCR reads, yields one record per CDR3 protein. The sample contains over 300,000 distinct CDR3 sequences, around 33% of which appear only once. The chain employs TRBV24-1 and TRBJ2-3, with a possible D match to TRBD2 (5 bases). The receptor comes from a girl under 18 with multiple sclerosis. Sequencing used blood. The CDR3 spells CATSDVGVGDTQYF. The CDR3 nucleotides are TGTGCCACCAGTGATGTCGGGGTTGGGGATACGCAGTATTTT.